These 15 T cell receptor beta chains originate from one sample sequenced in a study of cytomegalovirus exposure and HLA in healthy donors. Libraries were prepared by immunoSEQ multiplex PCR; TCRdb keeps only in-frame clonotypes and omits some of them. Of about 160,000 clones listed, around 85% were seen once; the top ten hold 2% to 2.5%. The sequencing sample was made of PBMCs. The receptors come from a man younger than 45 in good health and CMV-seropositive.

The J gene is TRBJ2-1, the V gene TRBV6-5, with D possibly being TRBD1 (6 bases). The V gene's germline CDR1 is MNHEY and CDR2 SVGAGI. V lost 0 bases and J 3 bases, leaving 9 bases between the germline ends. This CDR3 has 15 residues. The CDR3 protein is CASSYSKGGYNEQFF. Written as DNA, the CDR3 is TGTGCCAGCAGTTACTCGAAAGGGGGCTACAATGAGCAGTTCTTC.

The J gene is TRBJ2-2, the V gene TRBV19, with TRBD2 as a possible D gene (5 bases). The CDR3 is made up of 15 amino acids. Germline values: CDR1 LNHDA, CDR2 SQIVND (reference sequence). V lost 7 bases and J lost 0, with 12 bases in between. In DNA form, the CDR3 reads TGTGCCAGTATGGCGGGCGGAACGAACACCGGGGAGCTGTTTTTT. Amino acid sequence: CASMAGGTNTGELFF.

The CDR3 DNA is TGTGCCAGCAGCCTCGGGACTAGCGGGGGGCCCCTCCAAGAGACCCAGTACTTC. Protein: CASSLGTSGGPLQETQYF. The chain uses TRBV11-3 and TRBJ2-5, with 15 bases identical to TRBD2. CDR1 is SGHNT, CDR2 YENEEA, per germline. The CDR3 is 18 residues long. Germline trimming cut 5 bases from V and 1 base from J; bases unmatched to any gene: 8.

The V gene is TRBV6-5, the J gene TRBJ1-2, with 11 bases identical to TRBD1. Germline V gene sequence: CDR1 MNHEY, CDR2 SVGAGI. J gave up 6 bases and V 5 bases, and 8 bases lay outside the gene matches. CDR3 size: 15 residues. DNA of the CDR3: TGTGCCAGCAGTGGTGGACAGGGGGCGCTTAATGGCTACACCTTC. This encodes CASSGGQGALNGYTF.

The chain recombines TRBV19 with TRBJ1-2; 8 bases agree with TRBD1. Germline CDR1 is LNHDA and CDR2 is SQIVND (reference sequence). The CDR3 is 16 amino acids. V was pared by 5 bases and J by 5 bases, with 13 bases of the junction left unmatched. The CDR3: CASSGSYRGVGYGYTF. DNA for the CDR3: TGTGCCAGTAGTGGATCTTACAGGGGGGTTGGGTATGGCTACACCTTC.

This sequence joins TRBV9 and TRBJ1-5; 7 nucleotides match TRBD1. Germline values: CDR1 SGDLS, CDR2 YYNGEE. The CDR3 runs to 15 residues. V lost 2 bases and J lost 4; bases outside the gene matches: 6. DNA of the CDR3: TGTGCCAGCAGCGTGGAAGGGACAGTGAATCAGCCCCAGCATTTT. Encoded protein: CASSVEGTVNQPQHF.

The V call is TRBV10-3, the J call TRBJ2-4, with TRBD2 as a possible D gene (5 bases). This CDR3 comprises 16 residues. Trimming removed 3 bases from V and 5 bases from J, with 17 bases in between. CDR1 ENHRY and CDR2 SYGVKD come from the germline V gene. The CDR3, as DNA: TGTGCCATCAGTGACCCCAGCGGTCCGGCCCAAAACATTCAGTACTTC. Encoded protein: CAISDPSGPAQNIQYF.

The chain combines TRBV7-2 with TRBJ2-7; 11 nucleotides agree with TRBD2. The CDR3 consists of 16 residues. Germline V lookup: CDR1 SGHTA, CDR2 FQGNSA. The J segment lost 3 bases and the V segment lost 1 base, leaving 5 bases of the junction unmatched. The CDR3 reads CASSLVTSGGSYEQYF. The DNA for the CDR3 is TGTGCCAGCAGCTTAGTAACTAGCGGGGGAAGCTACGAGCAGTACTTC.

This sequence joins TRBV30 and TRBJ2-4; D might be TRBD2 (5 bases). This CDR3 comprises 13 residues. Germline CDR1 GTSNPN, CDR2 SVGIG (reference sequence). Trimming stripped 4 bases from V and 2 bases from J, with 9 bases between. The CDR3 nucleotides read TGTGCCTGGAAAACCGGGACCAAAAACATTCAGTACTTC. Amino acids: CAWKTGTKNIQYF.

The chain has TRBV29-1 and TRBJ2-3, with TRBD2 matching over 9 bases. CDR1 is SQVTM, CDR2 ANQGSEA, per germline. This CDR3 region has 14 residues. The V segment lost 4 bases and the J segment 4 bases; nucleotides outside the gene matches: 6. CDR3 protein: CSVGAGGPSDTQYF. CDR3 coding DNA: TGCAGCGTTGGAGCGGGGGGCCCCTCAGATACGCAGTATTTT.

The genes are TRBV13 and TRBJ2-3, with 9 bases identical to TRBD2. The CDR3 sequence is 15 residues long. Germline-derived CDR1 and CDR2 are PRHDT and FYEKMQ (reference sequence). J lost 0 bases, V lost 7 bases, and 5 bases had no gene match. In DNA form, the CDR3 reads TGTGCCAGCACTAGCGGGGCCGTTAGCACAGATACGCAGTATTTT. Protein product: CASTSGAVSTDTQYF. Using reference TRBV13 and TRBJ2-3 for the parts outside the CDR3, the full variable domain is AAGVIQSPRHLIKEKRETATLKCYPIPRHDTVYWYQQGPGQDPQFLISFYEKMQSDKGSIPDRFSAQQFSDYHSELNMSSLELGDSALYFCASTSGAVSTDTQYFGPGTRLTVL.

This clone appeared a single time. The V and J genes are TRBV7-9 and TRBJ1-6; tentatively, D is TRBD1 (6 bases). The V end lost 5 bases, the J end lost 6 bases, and 17 bases lay between the germline ends. Germline-derived CDR1 and CDR2 are SEHNR and FQNEAQ (reference sequence). The CDR3 is 16 amino acids. CDR3 amino acids: CASSPGVQGFNSPLHF. The CDR3 DNA reads as TGTGCCAGCAGCCCAGGGGTCCAGGGATTTAATTCACCCCTCCACTTT.

The chain recombines TRBV6-5 with TRBJ1-1; 7 nucleotides agree with TRBD1. J gave up 5 bases and V 5 bases, and 5 bases lay outside the gene matches. Germline-derived CDR1 and CDR2 are MNHEY and SVGAGI. The CDR3 is made up of 13 amino acids. CDR3 residues: CASSPGGWTEAFF. The CDR3 DNA follows: TGTGCCAGCAGTCCAGGGGGGTGGACTGAAGCTTTCTTT.

CDR3 amino acids: CASSVGTSLREQYF. CDR3 coding DNA: TGTGCCAGCAGCGTAGGGACTTCGCTACGGGAGCAGTACTTC. The chain links TRBV9 to TRBJ2-7; D may be TRBD2 (5 bases). From germline, CDR1 is SGDLS and CDR2 YYNGEE. Trimming removed 0 bases from V and 7 bases from J, with 14 bases in between. This CDR3 region has 14 residues.

The rearrangement links TRBV4-1 to TRBJ1-4, with D possibly being TRBD1 (5 bases). Trimming took 0 bases from V and 5 from J, leaving 10 bases between them. Germline CDR1 is MGHRA and CDR2 is YSYEKL. This CDR3 has 15 residues. CDR3 nucleotides: TGCGCCAGCAGCCAAGATTACAGGCAAAATGAAAAACTGTTTTTT. Translation gives CASSQDYRQNEKLFF.